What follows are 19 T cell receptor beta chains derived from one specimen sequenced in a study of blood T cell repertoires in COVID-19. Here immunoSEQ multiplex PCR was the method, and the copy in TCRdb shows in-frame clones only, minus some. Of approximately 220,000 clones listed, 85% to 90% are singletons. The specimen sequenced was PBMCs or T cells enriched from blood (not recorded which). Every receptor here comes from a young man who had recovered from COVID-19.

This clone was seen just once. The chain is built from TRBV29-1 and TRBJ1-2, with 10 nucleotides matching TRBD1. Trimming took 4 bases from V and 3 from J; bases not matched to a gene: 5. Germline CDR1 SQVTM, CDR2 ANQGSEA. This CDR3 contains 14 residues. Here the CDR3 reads CSVARQGADYGYTF. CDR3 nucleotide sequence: TGCAGCGTTGCGCGACAGGGGGCAGACTATGGCTACACCTTC.

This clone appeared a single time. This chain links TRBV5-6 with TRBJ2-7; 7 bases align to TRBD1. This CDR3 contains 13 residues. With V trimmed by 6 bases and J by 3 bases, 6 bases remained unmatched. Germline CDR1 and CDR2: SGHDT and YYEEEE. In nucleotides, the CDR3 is TGTGCCAGCAAAGGGACAGAATTCTACGAGCAGTACTTC. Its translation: CASKGTEFYEQYF. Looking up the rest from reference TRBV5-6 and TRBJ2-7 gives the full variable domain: DAGVTQSPTHLIKTRGQQVTLRCSPKSGHDTVSWYQQALGQGPQFIFQYYEEEERQRGNFPDRFSGHQFPNYSSELNVNALLLGDSALYLCASKGTEFYEQYFGPGTRLTVT.

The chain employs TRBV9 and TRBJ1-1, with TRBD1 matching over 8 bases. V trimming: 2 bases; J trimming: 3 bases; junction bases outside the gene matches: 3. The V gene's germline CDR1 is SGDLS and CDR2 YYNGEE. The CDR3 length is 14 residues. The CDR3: CASSVSGGDTEAFF. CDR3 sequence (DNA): TGTGCCAGCAGCGTCTCAGGGGGCGACACTGAAGCTTTCTTT.

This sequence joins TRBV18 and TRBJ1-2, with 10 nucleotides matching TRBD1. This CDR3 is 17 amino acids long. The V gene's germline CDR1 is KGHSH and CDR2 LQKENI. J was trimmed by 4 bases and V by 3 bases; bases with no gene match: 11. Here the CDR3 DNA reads TGTGCCAGCTCACCTCTCCGCGACAGGGGGCTGAGCTATGGCTACACCTTC. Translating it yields CASSPLRDRGLSYGYTF.

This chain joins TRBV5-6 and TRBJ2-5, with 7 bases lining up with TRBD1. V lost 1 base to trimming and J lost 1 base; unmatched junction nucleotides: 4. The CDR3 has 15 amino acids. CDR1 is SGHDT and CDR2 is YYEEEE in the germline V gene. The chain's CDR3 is CASSLLDRVQETQYF. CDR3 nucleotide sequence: TGTGCCAGCAGCTTGTTAGACAGGGTCCAAGAGACCCAGTACTTC.

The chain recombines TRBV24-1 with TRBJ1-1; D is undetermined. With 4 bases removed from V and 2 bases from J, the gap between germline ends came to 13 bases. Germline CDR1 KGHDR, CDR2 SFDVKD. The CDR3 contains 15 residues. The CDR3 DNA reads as TGTGCCACCAGTGACCCCGGGAGAGTTAACACTGAAGCTTTCTTT. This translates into CATSDPGRVNTEAFF.

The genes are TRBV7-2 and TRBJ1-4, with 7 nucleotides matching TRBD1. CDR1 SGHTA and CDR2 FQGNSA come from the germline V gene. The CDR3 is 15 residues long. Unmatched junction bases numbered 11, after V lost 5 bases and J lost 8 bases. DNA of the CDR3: TGTGCCAGCAGCATCCGACAGGGAGTCCAAGAAAAACTGTTTTTT. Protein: CASSIRQGVQEKLFF.

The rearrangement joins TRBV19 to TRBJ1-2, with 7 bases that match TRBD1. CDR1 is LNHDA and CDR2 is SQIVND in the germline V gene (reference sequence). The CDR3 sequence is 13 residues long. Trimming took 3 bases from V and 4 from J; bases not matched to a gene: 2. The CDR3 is CASSIYRGYGYTF. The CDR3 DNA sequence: TGTGCCAGTAGTATTTACAGGGGCTATGGCTACACCTTC.

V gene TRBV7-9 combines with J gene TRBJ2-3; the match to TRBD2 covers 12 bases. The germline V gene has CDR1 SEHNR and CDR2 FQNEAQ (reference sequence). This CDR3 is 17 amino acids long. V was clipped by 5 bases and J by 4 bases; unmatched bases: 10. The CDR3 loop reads CASSPSTTSGSPDTQYF. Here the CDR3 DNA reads TGTGCCAGCAGCCCCTCAACGACTAGCGGGAGCCCAGATACGCAGTATTTT. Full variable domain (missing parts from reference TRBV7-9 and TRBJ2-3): DTGVSQNPRHKITKRGQNVTFRCDPISEHNRLYWYRQTLGQGPEFLTYFQNEAQLEKSRLLSDRFSAERPKGSFSTLEIQRTEQGDSAMYLCASSPSTTSGSPDTQYFGPGTRLTVL.

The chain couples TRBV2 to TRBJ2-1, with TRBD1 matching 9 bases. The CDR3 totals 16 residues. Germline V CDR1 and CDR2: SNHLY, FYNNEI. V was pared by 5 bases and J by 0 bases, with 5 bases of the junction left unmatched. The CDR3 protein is CASSTRQGVSYNEQFF. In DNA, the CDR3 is TGTGCCAGCAGTACGCGACAGGGGGTCTCCTACAATGAGCAGTTCTTC.

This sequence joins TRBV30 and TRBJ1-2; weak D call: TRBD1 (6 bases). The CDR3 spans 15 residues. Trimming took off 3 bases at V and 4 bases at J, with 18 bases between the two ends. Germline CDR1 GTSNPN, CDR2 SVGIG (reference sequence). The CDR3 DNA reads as TGTGCCTGGAGCGTCATTGGGGGCCCGATCTATGGCTACACCTTC. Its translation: CAWSVIGGPIYGYTF.

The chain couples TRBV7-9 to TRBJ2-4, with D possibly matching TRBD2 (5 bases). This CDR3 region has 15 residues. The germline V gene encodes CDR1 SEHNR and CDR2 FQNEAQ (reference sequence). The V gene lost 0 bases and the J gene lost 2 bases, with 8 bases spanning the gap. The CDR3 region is CASSLALATKNIQYF. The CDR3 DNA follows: TGTGCCAGCAGCTTAGCTCTAGCTACCAAAAACATTCAGTACTTC.

In DNA, the CDR3 is TGTGCCTGCGACCTGACAGGGGCGAAGACCCAGTACTTC. Protein sequence: CACDLTGAKTQYF. The chain joins TRBV30 to TRBJ2-5; 8 nucleotides align to TRBD1. The J segment lost 6 bases and the V segment lost 6 bases, leaving 9 bases of the junction unmatched. Germline CDR1 and CDR2: GTSNPN and SVGIG (reference sequence). This CDR3 is 13 amino acids long.

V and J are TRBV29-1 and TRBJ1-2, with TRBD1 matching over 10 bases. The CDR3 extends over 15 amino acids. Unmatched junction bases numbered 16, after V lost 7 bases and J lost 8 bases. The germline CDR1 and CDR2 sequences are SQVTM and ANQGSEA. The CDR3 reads CSATGGTGVRRGYTF. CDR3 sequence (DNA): TGCAGCGCAACTGGGGGGACAGGGGTCCGTAGAGGCTACACCTTC.

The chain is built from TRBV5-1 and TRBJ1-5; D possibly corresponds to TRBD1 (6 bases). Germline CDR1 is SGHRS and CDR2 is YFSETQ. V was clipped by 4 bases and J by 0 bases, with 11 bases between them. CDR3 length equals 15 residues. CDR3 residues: CASSPGTTSNQPQHF. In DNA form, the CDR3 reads TGCGCCAGCAGCCCCGGGACAACTAGCAATCAGCCCCAGCATTTT.

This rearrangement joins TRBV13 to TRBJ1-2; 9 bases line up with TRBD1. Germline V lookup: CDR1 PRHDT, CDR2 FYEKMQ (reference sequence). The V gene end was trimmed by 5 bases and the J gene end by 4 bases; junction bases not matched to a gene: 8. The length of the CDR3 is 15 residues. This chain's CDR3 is CASSPRDRVFYGYTF. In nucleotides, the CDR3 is TGTGCCAGCAGCCCAAGGGACAGGGTGTTCTATGGCTACACCTTC.

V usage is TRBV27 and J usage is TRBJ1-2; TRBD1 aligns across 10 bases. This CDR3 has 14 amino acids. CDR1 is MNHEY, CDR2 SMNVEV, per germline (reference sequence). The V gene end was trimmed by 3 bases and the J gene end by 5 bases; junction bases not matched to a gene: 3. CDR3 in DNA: TGTGCCAGCAGTTTTGGGACAGGGGAGTATGGCTACACCTTC. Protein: CASSFGTGEYGYTF.

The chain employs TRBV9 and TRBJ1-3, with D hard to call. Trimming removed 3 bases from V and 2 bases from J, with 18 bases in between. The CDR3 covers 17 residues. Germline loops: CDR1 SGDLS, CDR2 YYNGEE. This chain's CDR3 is CASSAGSGSPTGNTIYF. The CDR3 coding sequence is TGTGCCAGCAGCGCCGGGTCCGGGTCTCCAACTGGAAACACCATATATTTT. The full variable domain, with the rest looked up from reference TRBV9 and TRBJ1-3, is DSGVTQTPKHLITATGQRVTLRCSPRSGDLSVYWYQQSLDQGLQFLIQYYNGEERAKGNILERFSAQQFPDLHSELNLSSLELGDSALYFCASSAGSGSPTGNTIYFGEGSWLTVV.

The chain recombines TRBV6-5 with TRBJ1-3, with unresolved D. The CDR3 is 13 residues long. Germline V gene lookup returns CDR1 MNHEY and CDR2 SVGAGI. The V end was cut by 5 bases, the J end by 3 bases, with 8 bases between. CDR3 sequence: CASSKFRGNTIYF. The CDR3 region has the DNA TGTGCCAGCAGTAAATTCCGTGGAAACACCATATATTTT.